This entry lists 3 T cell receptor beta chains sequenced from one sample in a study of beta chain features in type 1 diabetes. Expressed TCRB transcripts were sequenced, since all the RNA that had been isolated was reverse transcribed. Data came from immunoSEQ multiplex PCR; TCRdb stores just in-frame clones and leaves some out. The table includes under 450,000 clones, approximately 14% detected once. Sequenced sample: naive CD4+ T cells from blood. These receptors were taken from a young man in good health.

CDR3 coding DNA: TGTGCCAGCAGTAAAAACAGGGGAACTAATGAAAAACTGTTTTTT. Its translation: CASSKNRGTNEKLFF. This rearrangement joins TRBV9 to TRBJ1-4; TRBD1 matches at 7 bases. Looked up from germline, CDR1 is SGDLS and CDR2 is YYNGEE. V lost 5 bases to trimming and J lost 1 base; unmatched junction nucleotides: 5. The CDR3 is 15 residues long.

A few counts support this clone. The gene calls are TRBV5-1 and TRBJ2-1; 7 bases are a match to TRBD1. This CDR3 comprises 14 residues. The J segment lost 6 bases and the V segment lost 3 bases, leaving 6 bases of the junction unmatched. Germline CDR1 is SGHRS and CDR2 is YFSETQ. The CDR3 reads CASSSRQGRNEQFF. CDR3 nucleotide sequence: TGCGCCAGCAGCTCGCGACAGGGCCGCAATGAGCAGTTCTTC.

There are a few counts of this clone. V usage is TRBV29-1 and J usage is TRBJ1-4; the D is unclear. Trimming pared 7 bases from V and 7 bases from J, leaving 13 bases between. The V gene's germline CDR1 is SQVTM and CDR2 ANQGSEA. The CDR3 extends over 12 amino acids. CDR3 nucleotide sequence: TGCAGCGCTCTAGGGTCGGGTGAAAAACTGTTTTTT. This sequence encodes CSALGSGEKLFF.